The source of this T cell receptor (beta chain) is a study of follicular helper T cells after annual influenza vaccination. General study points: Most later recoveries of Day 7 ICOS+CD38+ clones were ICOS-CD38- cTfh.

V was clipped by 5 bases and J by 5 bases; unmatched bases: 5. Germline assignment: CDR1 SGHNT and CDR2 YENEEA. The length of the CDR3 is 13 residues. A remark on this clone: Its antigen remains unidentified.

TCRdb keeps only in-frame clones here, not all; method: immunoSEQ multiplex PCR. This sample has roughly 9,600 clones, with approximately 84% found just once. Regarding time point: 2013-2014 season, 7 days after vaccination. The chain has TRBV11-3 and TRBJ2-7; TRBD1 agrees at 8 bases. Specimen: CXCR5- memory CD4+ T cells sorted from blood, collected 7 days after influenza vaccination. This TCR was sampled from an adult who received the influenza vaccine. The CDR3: CASSERTGNEQYF. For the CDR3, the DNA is TGTGCCAGCAGCGAACGGACAGGGAACGAGCAGTACTTC. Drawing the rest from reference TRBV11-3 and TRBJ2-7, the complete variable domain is EAGVVQSPRYKIIEKKQPVAFWCNPISGHNTLYWYLQNLGQGPELLIRYENEEAVDDSQLPKDRFSAERLKGVDSTLKIQPAELGDSAVYLCASSERTGNEQYFGPGTRLTVT.